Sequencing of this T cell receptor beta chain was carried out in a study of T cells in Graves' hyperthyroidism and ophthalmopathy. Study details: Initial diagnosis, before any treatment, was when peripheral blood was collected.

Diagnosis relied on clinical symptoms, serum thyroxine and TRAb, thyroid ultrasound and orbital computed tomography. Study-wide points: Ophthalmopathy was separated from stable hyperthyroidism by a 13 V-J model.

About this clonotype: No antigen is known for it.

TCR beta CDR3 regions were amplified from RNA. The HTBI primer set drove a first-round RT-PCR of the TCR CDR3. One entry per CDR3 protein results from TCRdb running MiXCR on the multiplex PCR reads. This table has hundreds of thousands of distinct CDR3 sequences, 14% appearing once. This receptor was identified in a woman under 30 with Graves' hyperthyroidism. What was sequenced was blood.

CDR3 region: CASRQLDGKFTGELFF. The CDR3 DNA sequence: TGTGCCAGCAGGCAACTCGACGGGAAGTTCACCGGGGAGCTGTTTTTT. The rearrangement uses TRBV12-3 or TRBV12-4 and TRBJ2-2; maybe TRBD2 (5 bases). The CDR3 has 16 amino acids. V was trimmed by 6 bases and J by 4 bases, leaving 18 bases between them.